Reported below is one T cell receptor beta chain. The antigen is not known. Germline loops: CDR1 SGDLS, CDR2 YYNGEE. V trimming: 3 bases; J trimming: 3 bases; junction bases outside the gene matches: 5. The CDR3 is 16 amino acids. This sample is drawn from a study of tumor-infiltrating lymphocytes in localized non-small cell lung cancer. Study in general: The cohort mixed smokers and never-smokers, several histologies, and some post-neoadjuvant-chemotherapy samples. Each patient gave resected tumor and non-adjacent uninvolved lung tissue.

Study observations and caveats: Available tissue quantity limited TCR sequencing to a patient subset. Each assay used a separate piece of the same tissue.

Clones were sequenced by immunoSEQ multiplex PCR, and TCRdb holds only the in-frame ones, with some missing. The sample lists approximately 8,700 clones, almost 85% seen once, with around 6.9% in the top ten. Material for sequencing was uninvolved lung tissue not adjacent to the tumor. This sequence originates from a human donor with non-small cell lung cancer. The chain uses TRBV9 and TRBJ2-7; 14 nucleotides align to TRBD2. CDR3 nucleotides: TGTGCCAGCAGCGCCAGCGGGACTAGCGGGGGCTACGAGCAGTACTTC. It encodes CASSASGTSGGYEQYF.